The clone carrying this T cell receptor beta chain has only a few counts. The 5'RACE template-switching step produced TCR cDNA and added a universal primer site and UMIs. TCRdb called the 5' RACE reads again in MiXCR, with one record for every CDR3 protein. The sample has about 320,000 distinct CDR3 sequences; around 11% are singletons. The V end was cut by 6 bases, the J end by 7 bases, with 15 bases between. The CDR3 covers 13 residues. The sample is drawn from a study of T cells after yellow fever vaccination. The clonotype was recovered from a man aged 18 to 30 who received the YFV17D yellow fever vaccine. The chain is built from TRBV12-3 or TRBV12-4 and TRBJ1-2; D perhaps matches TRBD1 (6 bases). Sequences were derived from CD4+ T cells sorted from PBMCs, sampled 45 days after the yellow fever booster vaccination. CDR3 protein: CASRPYREGGYTF. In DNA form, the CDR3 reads TGTGCCAGCAGGCCTTACAGGGAAGGTGGCTACACCTTC.